Reported below is one T cell receptor (beta chain). This specimen comes from a study of blood T cell repertoires in COVID-19. Overall study context: Italy, Spain and the United States were the sources of the convalescent and acute COVID-19 samples. PBMCs, B-cell-depleted T cells, or T cells provided the cDNA or gDNA that made up the material.

As originally analysed: Reference gene primer amplification gave estimated nucleated cell counts. The assay was immunoSEQ multiplex PCR, and TCRdb's table has in-frame clones only and misses some. D and trimming were read from the DNA, whereas the V and J calls and clone size are those reported in that table. The repertoire holds roughly 97,000 clones, with roughly 82% as singletons. In germline, CDR1 is SGHRS, CDR2 YFSETQ. The CDR3 loop spans 14 amino acids. Between the trimmed V and J ends, which lost 3 bases and 2 bases, there was a span of 11 bases. Sequencing input: peripheral blood. The genes are TRBV5-1 and TRBJ1-2, with TRBD1 as a possible D gene (5 bases). The sequence was collected from a man in his sixties with acute or convalescent COVID-19. The CDR3 coding sequence is TGCGCCAGCAGCTCCCAGGGAGGGAACTATGGCTACACCTTC. Translating it yields CASSSQGGNYGYTF.